These 27 T cell receptor beta chains were sequenced from one sample in a study of control samples from healthy donors and cancer patients (dated by TCRdb to between 2020 and 2021). Libraries were built with the immunoSEQ multiplex PCR assay. TCRdb limited this immuneACCESS table to in-frame rearrangements with V and J called. A share of clones is missing; checked studies link under half to unresolved V genes, and the rest is unexplained. This sample has 90,000 to 120,000 clones in its table, and 82% of those were observed once. The ten largest clones add up to about 7% of the sample. Sequencing was performed on blood. The receptor source for this set is a man in his late teens or twenties in good health.

This clone was observed a few times. The DNA of the CDR3 is TGTGCCAGCACCCCCCACCCTAGCAATCAGCCCCAGCATTTT. This translates into CASTPHPSNQPQHF. V and J are TRBV2 and TRBJ1-5, with D hard to call. Germline V CDR1 and CDR2: SNHLY, FYNNEI. The CDR3 is made up of 14 amino acids. The V gene lost 7 bases and the J gene lost 0 bases, with 10 bases spanning the gap.

The chain uses TRBV5-1 and TRBJ1-3; possible D gene TRBD1, 5 bases. V was shortened by 4 bases and J by 3 bases, with 14 bases between the two germline ends. This CDR3 spans 15 amino acids. In germline, CDR1 is SGHRS, CDR2 YFSETQ. CDR3 sequence (DNA): TGCGCCAGCAGCGCGGACGGGGCTCGTGGAAACACCATATATTTT. Protein product: CASSADGARGNTIYF.

V and J are TRBV1 and TRBJ2-7; the listed D gene, TRBD1, was not tested against the DNA. TRBV1 is termed a pseudogene. CDR3 length: 17 residues. The CDR3 loop reads CTSSPKKDRDSDYEQYV. The CDR3 nucleotides read TGCACCAGCAGCCCGAAAAAGGACAGGGATTCCGACTACGAGCAGTACGTC.

This clone was recorded a few times. The chain joins TRBV12-1 to TRBJ2-5; no DNA check was done on the table's D call, TRBD2. TRBV12-1 is given as a pseudogene. CDR3 size: 14 residues. CDR3 nucleotides: TGTGCCAGCAGCTTTGGCGGCGTTACGGAGACCCAGTACTTC. Translating it yields CASSFGGVTETQYF.

This sequence joins TRBV12-3 or TRBV12-4 and TRBJ2-1, with 9 bases identical to TRBD1. Trimming cost V 7 bases and J 7 bases; bases outside gene matches: 5. The CDR3 contains 13 residues. This chain's CDR3 is CASISGQGNEQFF. The CDR3 DNA reads as TGTGCCAGCATCTCGGGACAGGGAAATGAGCAGTTCTTC.

The rearrangement links TRBV7-9 to TRBJ1-1; D call uncertain. Between the trimmed V and J ends, which lost 3 bases and 0 bases, there was a span of 8 bases. The CDR3 loop spans 14 amino acids. The V gene's germline CDR1 is SEHNR and CDR2 FQNEAQ (reference sequence). In nucleotides, the CDR3 is TGTGCCAGCAGCTTCGACACTATGAACACTGAAGCTTTCTTT. Protein sequence: CASSFDTMNTEAFF.

The chain employs TRBV4-1 and TRBJ1-3; TRBD1 is a possible D gene (6 bases). The germline V gene encodes CDR1 MGHRA and CDR2 YSYEKL. V was cut by 6 bases and J by 2 bases, with 17 bases left in between. This CDR3 has 16 residues. The CDR3 bases are TGCGCCAGCAGTACTCCGGGACAATTAACTGGAAACACCATATATTTT. This gives the protein CASSTPGQLTGNTIYF.

The V call is TRBV7-6, the J call TRBJ1-6; D perhaps matches TRBD1 (5 bases). The CDR3 spans 16 residues. V was cut by 4 bases and J by 4 bases, with 14 bases left in between. The V gene's germline CDR1 is SGHVS and CDR2 FNYEAQ. The chain's CDR3 is CASSSRIGGYNSPLHF. Written as DNA, the CDR3 is TGTGCCAGCAGCTCACGGATCGGGGGGTATAATTCACCCCTCCACTTT.

The V gene is TRBV7-2, the J gene TRBJ2-7, with D possibly being TRBD1 (6 bases). CDR1 and CDR2 from the germline V gene are SGHTA and FQGNSA. This CDR3 is built from 13 residues. V gave up 8 bases and J gave up 2 bases, with 13 bases separating them. This CDR3 is CASGQGKPYEQYF. Here the CDR3 DNA reads TGTGCCAGCGGGCAGGGGAAACCCTACGAGCAGTACTTC. Using reference TRBV7-2 and TRBJ2-7 for the parts outside the CDR3, the full variable domain is GAGVSQSPSNKVTEKGKDVELRCDPISGHTALYWYRQSLGQGLEFLIYFQGNSAPDKSGLPSDRFSAERTGGSVSTLTIQRTQQEDSAVYLCASGQGKPYEQYFGPGTRLTVT.

The chain recombines TRBV29-1 with TRBJ1-4, with D unclear. The CDR3 is made up of 13 amino acids. Germline V lookup: CDR1 SQVTM, CDR2 ANQGSEA. Trimming left V 2 bases short and J 5 bases short, with 9 bases between. The CDR3 DNA reads as TGCAGCGTTGAACGGACGCCGAATGAAAAACTGTTTTTT. It is translated as CSVERTPNEKLFF.

The V gene is TRBV2, the J gene TRBJ1-1, with D uncertain. Trimming stripped 3 bases from V and 7 bases from J, with 21 bases between. Germline V gene sequence: CDR1 SNHLY, CDR2 FYNNEI. This CDR3 comprises 16 residues. The CDR3 protein is CASSDRQSRNRGEAFF. The CDR3 DNA reads as TGTGCCAGCAGTGACAGGCAATCGAGGAACAGAGGTGAAGCTTTCTTT.

This chain connects TRBV19 to TRBJ1-2, with 10 bases lining up with TRBD1. The V gene's germline CDR1 is LNHDA and CDR2 SQIVND (reference sequence). V gave up 9 bases and J gave up 6 bases; unmatched junction bases: 16. This CDR3 is built from 16 residues. Here the CDR3 reads CASLSRDRGIWDGYTF. DNA of the CDR3: TGTGCCAGCCTGTCCCGGGACAGGGGCATTTGGGATGGCTACACCTTC.

This chain uses TRBV6-5 with TRBJ1-6, with D hard to call. The CDR3 runs to 15 residues. Trimming left V 4 bases short and J 2 bases short, with 9 bases between. Germline V gene lookup returns CDR1 MNHEY and CDR2 SVGAGI. This CDR3 reads CASSWRVPYNSPLHF. DNA for the CDR3: TGTGCCAGCAGTTGGAGGGTCCCCTATAATTCACCCCTCCACTTT.

The chain uses TRBV7-2 and TRBJ1-2, with D possibly being TRBD1 (5 bases). From germline, CDR1 is SGHTA and CDR2 FQGNSA. The CDR3 contains 13 residues. The V end lost 1 base, the J end lost 4 bases, and 7 bases lay between the germline ends. CDR3: CASSLDRRYGYTF. The CDR3 DNA sequence: TGTGCCAGCAGCTTAGACAGGCGCTATGGCTACACCTTC.

The chain couples TRBV5-1 to TRBJ1-4; D is perhaps TRBD1 (6 bases). Germline V gene sequence: CDR1 SGHRS, CDR2 YFSETQ. The CDR3 is made up of 14 amino acids. V dropped 4 bases and J dropped 3 bases, with 10 bases sitting between them. CDR3 sequence: CASSIQGPNEKLFF. The CDR3 DNA follows: TGCGCCAGCAGCATACAGGGACCTAATGAAAAACTGTTTTTT.

The gene calls are TRBV28 and TRBJ2-7; TRBD1 agrees at 8 bases. There are 14 residues in the CDR3. Germline lookup yields CDR1 MDHEN and CDR2 SYDVKM. V shed 3 bases, J shed 5 bases, and the junction held 6 bases outside the gene matches. The DNA of the CDR3 is TGTGCCAGCAGTTTCCCCGGGACAGGCCACGAGCAGTACTTC. The encoded protein is CASSFPGTGHEQYF.

J is TRBJ2-3 and V is TRBV6-1; D is uncertain. The germline V and J ends were trimmed by 1 base and 1 base, with 15 bases remaining between them. CDR1 is MNHNS, CDR2 SASEGT, per germline. This CDR3 comprises 17 residues. The CDR3 region is CASSEVIGRSGTDTQYF. The CDR3 region has the DNA TGTGCCAGCAGTGAAGTCATAGGGCGGTCTGGCACAGATACGCAGTATTTT.

This clone was found a few times. This chain joins TRBV28 and TRBJ2-3, with 9 bases identical to TRBD2. The CDR3 is 15 amino acids. Germline V gene sequence: CDR1 MDHEN, CDR2 SYDVKM. V lost 4 bases to trimming and J lost 5 bases; unmatched junction nucleotides: 7. DNA of the CDR3: TGTGCCAGCAGTTCCCCGCGGGGGGGCGTAGATACGCAGTATTTT. Protein sequence: CASSSPRGGVDTQYF.

The chain joins TRBV28 to TRBJ1-4; no definite D call. Trimming left V 5 bases short and J 0 bases short, with 7 bases between. CDR3 length: 14 amino acids. CDR1 and CDR2 (germline): MDHEN, SYDVKM. The CDR3 bases are TGTGCCAGCAGTCCCCATGCAACTAATGAAAAACTGTTTTTT. Encoded protein: CASSPHATNEKLFF.

This clone was picked up one time. The CDR3 protein is CASSPGESNSPLHF. The CDR3 nucleotides read TGTGCCAGCAGCCCCGGGGAATCTAATTCACCCCTCCACTTT. This chain uses TRBV27 with TRBJ1-6; D gene unclear. The germline gives CDR1 MNHEY, CDR2 SMNVEV (reference sequence). This CDR3 contains 14 residues. V dropped 6 bases and J dropped 6 bases, with 12 bases sitting between them.

This clone was observed a few times. J is TRBJ1-6 and V is TRBV25-1, with D unclear. The CDR3 has 13 residues. V lost 1 base to trimming and J lost 9 bases, with 7 bases between them. Germline loops: CDR1 MGHDK, CDR2 SYGVNS. In DNA form, the CDR3 reads TGTGCCAGCAGTGAATTAGGTCCTTCACCCCTCCACTTT. It encodes CASSELGPSPLHF.

The chain joins TRBV19 to TRBJ1-5; the match to TRBD1 covers 10 bases. The germline CDR1 and CDR2 sequences are LNHDA and SQIVND (reference sequence). CDR3 size: 17 residues. Trimming cost V 5 bases and J 0 bases; bases outside gene matches: 7. The CDR3 sequence: CASSRGQGQYSNQPQHF. CDR3 sequence (DNA): TGTGCCAGTAGTCGGGGACAGGGGCAATATAGCAATCAGCCCCAGCATTTT.

J is TRBJ1-5 and V is TRBV7-2, with no clear D. V lost 2 bases to trimming and J lost 0 bases, with 8 bases between them. Looked up from germline, CDR1 is SGHTA and CDR2 is FQGNSA. CDR3 size: 15 residues. CDR3 DNA sequence: TGTGCCAGCAGCTTATCGTCTTCTAGCAATCAGCCCCAGCATTTT. Translating it yields CASSLSSSSNQPQHF. Complete variable domain (other parts from reference TRBV7-2 and TRBJ1-5): GAGVSQSPSNKVTEKGKDVELRCDPISGHTALYWYRQSLGQGLEFLIYFQGNSAPDKSGLPSDRFSAERTGGSVSTLTIQRTQQEDSAVYLCASSLSSSSNQPQHFGDGTRLSIL.

The chain is built from TRBV5-1 and TRBJ1-1, with 9 bases lining up with TRBD1. There are 14 residues in the CDR3. The V gene end was trimmed by 2 bases and the J gene end by 9 bases; junction bases not matched to a gene: 8. Germline V gives CDR1 SGHRS, CDR2 YFSETQ. CDR3 amino acids: CASSLDTGTGKAFF. For the CDR3, the DNA is TGCGCCAGCAGCTTAGATACCGGGACAGGGAAAGCTTTCTTT.

The J gene is TRBJ2-7, the V gene TRBV7-8; TRBD1 matches at 8 bases. Per the germline V gene, CDR1 is SGHVS and CDR2 is FQNEAQ. The CDR3 is 15 residues long. The ends lost 1 base at V and 5 bases at J; junction bases unmatched: 7. This chain's CDR3 is CASSLGWTGKDEQYF. The CDR3 DNA reads as TGTGCCAGCAGCTTAGGGTGGACAGGGAAGGACGAGCAGTACTTC.

V and J are TRBV5-4 and TRBJ2-5; possibly TRBD1 or TRBD2 for D (5 bases each). Germline values: CDR1 SGHNT, CDR2 YYREEE (reference sequence). V was pared by 0 bases and J by 0 bases, with 12 bases between. The CDR3 loop spans 16 amino acids. The CDR3 DNA reads as TGTGCCAGCAGCTTGGGTGGGGACGGGAACCAAGAGACCCAGTACTTC. Its translation is CASSLGGDGNQETQYF.

This chain links TRBV7-4 with TRBJ1-5; 8 bases match TRBD1. Germline CDR1 is SGHVT and CDR2 is SQSDAQ. J lost 2 bases, V lost 11 bases, and 8 bases had no gene match. There are 14 residues in the CDR3. Here the CDR3 reads CARRNRGGNQPQHF. In DNA form, the CDR3 reads TGTGCCCGGAGAAACAGGGGGGGCAATCAGCCCCAGCATTTT.